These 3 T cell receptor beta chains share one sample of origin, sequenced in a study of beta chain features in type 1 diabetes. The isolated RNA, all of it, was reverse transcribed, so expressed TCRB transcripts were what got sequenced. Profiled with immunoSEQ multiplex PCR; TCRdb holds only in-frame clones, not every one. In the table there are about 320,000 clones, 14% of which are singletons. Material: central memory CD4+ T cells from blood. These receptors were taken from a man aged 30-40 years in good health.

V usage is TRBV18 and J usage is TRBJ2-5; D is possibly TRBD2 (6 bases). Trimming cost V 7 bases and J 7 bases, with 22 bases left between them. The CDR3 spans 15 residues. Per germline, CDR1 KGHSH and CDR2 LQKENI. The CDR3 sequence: CASLQVAGPGVTQYF. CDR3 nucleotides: TGTGCCAGCTTACAGGTCGCGGGACCGGGAGTGACCCAGTACTTC.

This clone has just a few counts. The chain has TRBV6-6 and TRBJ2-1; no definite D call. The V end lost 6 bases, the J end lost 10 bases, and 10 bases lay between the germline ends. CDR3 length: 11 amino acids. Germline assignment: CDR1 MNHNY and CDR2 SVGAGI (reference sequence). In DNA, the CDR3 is TGTGCCAGCAGCCCCCTTGAGGAGCAGTTCTTC. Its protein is CASSPLEEQFF.

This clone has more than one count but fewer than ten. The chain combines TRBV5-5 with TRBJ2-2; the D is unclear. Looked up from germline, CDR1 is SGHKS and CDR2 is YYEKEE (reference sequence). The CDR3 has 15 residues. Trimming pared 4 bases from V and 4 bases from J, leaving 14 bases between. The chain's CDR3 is CASSLTRALTGELFF. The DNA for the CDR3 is TGTGCCAGCAGCCTGACCCGGGCCCTCACCGGGGAGCTGTTTTTT. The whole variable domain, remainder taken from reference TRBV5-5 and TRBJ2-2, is DAGVTQSPTHLIKTRGQQVTLRCSPISGHKSVSWYQQVLGQGPQFIFQYYEKEERGRGNFPDRFSARQFPNYSSELNVNALLLGDSALYLCASSLTRALTGELFFGEGSRLTVL.